Shown below are 16 T cell receptor beta chains from a single sample sequenced in a study of cytomegalovirus exposure and HLA in healthy donors. The PCR employed 60 Vbeta primers together with 13 Jbeta primers. Measured with immunoSEQ multiplex PCR; TCRdb has only the in-frame clones, and not every one. The repertoire includes some 40,000 clones, around 70% of them detected once, and 6.3% sits in the top ten. Input material: PBMCs. Receptors originate from a man aged 30-40 years in good health and CMV-seronegative.

The CDR3 sequence: CASSFTQGAEAFF. The CDR3 DNA reads TGTGCCAGCAGCTTCACCCAGGGGGCTGAAGCTTTCTTT. V usage is TRBV7-2 and J usage is TRBJ1-1, with 7 bases matching TRBD1. In germline, CDR1 is SGHTA, CDR2 FQGNSA. The V and J ends lost 3 bases and 6 bases, in that order; junction bases with no gene match: 4. CDR3 size: 13 residues.

In DNA form, the CDR3 reads TGTGCCAGCAGCTCACCCCAGGGGTCGGATGAGCAGTTCTTC. Translated, it gives CASSSPQGSDEQFF. This chain uses TRBV7-9 with TRBJ2-1, with D possibly matching TRBD1 (6 bases). The CDR3 spans 14 residues. The V gene lost 4 bases and the J gene lost 8 bases, with 15 bases spanning the gap. The germline V gene encodes CDR1 SEHNR and CDR2 FQNEAQ (reference sequence). Together with reference TRBV7-9 and TRBJ2-1, the CDR3 gives the full variable domain: DTGVSQNPRHKITKRGQNVTFRCDPISEHNRLYWYRQTLGQGPEFLTYFQNEAQLEKSRLLSDRFSAERPKGSFSTLEIQRTEQGDSAMYLCASSSPQGSDEQFFGPGTRLTVL.

This clone was detected a few times. The chain combines TRBV6-5 with TRBJ2-2, with 9 nucleotides matching TRBD1. The germline gives CDR1 MNHEY, CDR2 SVGAGI. This CDR3 has 15 residues. The V and J ends lost 6 bases and 4 bases, in that order; junction bases with no gene match: 6. CDR3 coding DNA: TGTGCCAGCAGAGTCCGGGACAGGGCCACCGGGGAGCTGTTTTTT. It codes for CASRVRDRATGELFF.

The chain couples TRBV28 to TRBJ2-2; 11 nucleotides match TRBD1. CDR1 MDHEN and CDR2 SYDVKM come from the germline V gene. V was pared by 6 bases and J by 7 bases, with 7 bases of the junction left unmatched. The CDR3 sequence is 15 residues long. CDR3 sequence (DNA): TGTGCCAGCAGGGGACAGGGGGTTAAGCACGGGGAGCTGTTTTTT. Translating it yields CASRGQGVKHGELFF. The full variable domain, with the rest looked up from reference TRBV28 and TRBJ2-2, is DVKVTQSSRYLVKRTGEKVFLECVQDMDHENMFWYRQDPGLGLRLIYFSYDVKMKEKGDIPEGYSVSREKKERFSLILESASTNQTSMYLCASRGQGVKHGELFFGEGSRLTVL.

The chain carries TRBV6-1 and TRBJ2-5; possibly TRBD2 for D (6 bases). V lost 6 bases and J lost 5, with 19 bases in between. Germline CDR1 reads MNHNS; CDR2 reads SASEGT. This CDR3 has 15 amino acids. In DNA form, the CDR3 reads TGTGCCAGCAGACTAGCAGATGGGTTTATCGAGACCCAGTACTTC. Translated, it gives CASRLADGFIETQYF.

This clone was detected only once. This chain connects TRBV6-6 to TRBJ2-7, with 8 nucleotides matching TRBD1. CDR1 is MNHNY and CDR2 is SVGAGI in the germline V gene (reference sequence). This CDR3 has 16 amino acids. The V segment lost 0 bases and the J segment 7 bases; nucleotides outside the gene matches: 11. The CDR3 region is CASSYSGQGSRMEQYF. Written as DNA, the CDR3 is TGTGCCAGCAGTTACTCCGGACAGGGAAGCCGAATGGAGCAGTACTTC.

The genes are TRBV10-3 and TRBJ1-1; 12 nucleotides line up with TRBD1. V trimming: 5 bases; J trimming: 6 bases; junction bases outside the gene matches: 16. The CDR3 is made up of 18 amino acids. The V gene's germline CDR1 is ENHRY and CDR2 SYGVKD. The CDR3 sequence: CAISPSGGTGGLGAEAFF. The CDR3 nucleotides read TGTGCCATCAGTCCTAGTGGGGGGACAGGGGGCTTAGGGGCTGAAGCTTTCTTT.

This clone has a single count. The chain couples TRBV28 to TRBJ1-5; 9 bases match TRBD1. The CDR3 loop spans 15 amino acids. Germline trimming cut 6 bases from V and 2 bases from J; bases unmatched to any gene: 5. CDR1 is MDHEN, CDR2 SYDVKM, per germline. Here the CDR3 DNA reads TGTGCCAGCAGCCATCGACAGGGGGGCAATCAGCCCCAGCATTTT. Protein product: CASSHRQGGNQPQHF.

The chain uses TRBV11-2 and TRBJ2-3, with TRBD1 identical over 9 bases. V was clipped by 3 bases and J by 5 bases; unmatched bases: 9. The germline CDR1 and CDR2 sequences are SGHAT and FQNNGV. This CDR3 is 16 amino acids long. CDR3 sequence reads: CASSFPPGTGRDTQYF. DNA of the CDR3: TGTGCCAGCAGCTTCCCCCCCGGGACAGGGAGAGATACGCAGTATTTT.

This clone was picked up one time. In DNA form, the CDR3 reads TGTGCCAGTAAGGGACAGCCGAATGGAAACACCATATATTTT. Its protein product is CASKGQPNGNTIYF. This chain links TRBV19 with TRBJ1-3, with 7 bases identical to TRBD1. The junction had 6 bases not matched to a gene; V was cut back by 7 bases and J by 3 bases. Germline CDR1 LNHDA, CDR2 SQIVND (reference sequence). This CDR3 contains 14 residues.

The chain is built from TRBV4-1 and TRBJ1-1, with D tentatively TRBD1 (5 bases). V was shortened by 1 base and J by 1 base, with 10 bases between the two germline ends. This CDR3 region has 15 residues. Looked up from germline, CDR1 is MGHRA and CDR2 is YSYEKL. The CDR3 sequence: CASSQVVQGNTEAFF. CDR3 sequence (DNA): TGCGCCAGCAGCCAAGTCGTGCAGGGGAACACTGAAGCTTTCTTT.

CDR3 in DNA: TGTGCCAGCAGCTTAGGATACGGAAGTGGCCGCAAAGACCGGGTGGCTTTCTTT. As protein: CASSLGYGSGRKDRVAFF. The chain uses TRBV11-2 and TRBJ1-1; no clear D gene. Germline V gene lookup returns CDR1 SGHAT and CDR2 FQNNGV. The V end lost 1 base, the J end lost 11 bases, and 29 bases lay between the germline ends. The CDR3 is made up of 18 amino acids.

The rearrangement links TRBV25-1 to TRBJ1-2, with D unresolved. V shed 2 bases and J shed 4 bases, with 11 bases lying between them. The CDR3 has 14 residues. The germline V gene has CDR1 MGHDK and CDR2 SYGVNS. The CDR3: CASSEGSVGYGYTF. The CDR3 coding sequence is TGTGCCAGCAGTGAAGGGAGCGTGGGCTATGGCTACACCTTC.

Sample share makes this clone medium-sized. V usage is TRBV28 and J usage is TRBJ2-7, with 8 bases identical to TRBD1. Looked up from germline, CDR1 is MDHEN and CDR2 is SYDVKM. Trimming removed 6 bases from V and 0 bases from J; junction bases left unmatched: 4. The CDR3 covers 14 residues. The CDR3 reads CASRDRGSSYEQYF. The CDR3 DNA reads TGTGCCAGCAGAGACAGGGGAAGCTCCTACGAGCAGTACTTC.

The CDR3 protein is CASSLGSLGGYTDTQYF. The CDR3 nucleotides are TGCGCCAGCAGCTTGGGTAGCCTCGGGGGTTACACAGATACGCAGTATTTT. The V call is TRBV5-1, the J call TRBJ2-3; D might be TRBD2 (6 bases). Germline assignment: CDR1 SGHRS and CDR2 YFSETQ. V lost 0 bases and J lost 2, with 16 bases in between. The CDR3 runs to 17 residues.

This clone was counted a single time. The CDR3 is CASGPGQGLSGNTIYF. CDR3 coding DNA: TGTGCTAGTGGTCCAGGACAGGGACTTTCTGGAAACACCATATATTTT. The gene calls are TRBV12-5 and TRBJ1-3; 8 positions match TRBD1. Germline values: CDR1 LGHNT, CDR2 FRNRAP. V was pared by 5 bases and J by 1 base, with 7 bases of the junction left unmatched. There are 16 residues in the CDR3.